This T cell receptor beta chain is drawn from a study of shared clonotypes between healthy human individuals. The protocol was immunoSEQ multiplex PCR, while the TCRdb copy is restricted to in-frame clones and leaves out a portion. The sample has over 2,000,000 clones, roughly 95% seen once. Trimming took off 7 bases at V and 2 bases at J, with 18 bases between the two ends. This CDR3 has 15 residues. The germline V gene has CDR1 MNHNS and CDR2 SASEGT. CD8 cells classed as naive were CD45RO-negative and positively selected for CCR7, excluding terminally differentiated effector memory CD45RA+ cells. Donation came from healthy HIV-negative adults that had no recent acute infections or vaccinations. Every contributor of samples was a Caucasian grown-up residing in Nashville, Tennessee.

The origin of this receptor is a man between 18 and 29 years old in good health. Some clones in this sample may be carry-over from other donors' samples. The chain is built from TRBV6-1 and TRBJ2-7; D is perhaps TRBD2 (6 bases). The sequenced sample was naive CD8+ T cells from PBMCs. The CDR3 DNA reads TGTGCCAGCATCGAACGAAAGGGAGGACCCTACGAGCAGTACTTC. Its protein is CASIERKGGPYEQYF.